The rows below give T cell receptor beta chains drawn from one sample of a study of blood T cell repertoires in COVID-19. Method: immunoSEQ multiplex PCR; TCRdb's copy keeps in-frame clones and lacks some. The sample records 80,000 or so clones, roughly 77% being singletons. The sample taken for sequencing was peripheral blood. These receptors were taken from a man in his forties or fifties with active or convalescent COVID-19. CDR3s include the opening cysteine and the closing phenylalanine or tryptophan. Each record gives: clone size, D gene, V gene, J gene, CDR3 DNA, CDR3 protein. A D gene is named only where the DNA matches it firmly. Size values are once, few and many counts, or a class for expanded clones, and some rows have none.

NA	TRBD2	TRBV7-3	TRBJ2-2	TGTGCCACACGGACTAGCGGGGACACCGGGGAGCTGTTTTTT	CATRTSGDTGELFF
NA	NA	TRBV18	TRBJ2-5	TGTGCCAGCTCACCCCTGGCGGCCAGCCAAGAGACCCAGTACTTC	CASSPLAASQETQYF
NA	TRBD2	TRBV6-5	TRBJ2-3	TGTGCCAGCAGTTACTCACGGGGGGGCACAGATACGCAGTATTTT	CASSYSRGGTDTQYF
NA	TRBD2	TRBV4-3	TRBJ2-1	TGCGCCAGCAGCCAGGCAACGGGAGCGGGGGGAAGGGATGAGCAGTTCTTC	CASSQATGAGGRDEQFF
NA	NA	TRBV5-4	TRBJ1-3	TGTGCCAGCAGCCGCCGTTGGGACACCCTTAACTCTGGAAACACCATATATTTT	CASSRRWDTLNSGNTIYF
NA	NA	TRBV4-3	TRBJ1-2	TGCGCCAGCAGCCAAGGGAAGACAGGAACCGGCTACACCTTC	CASSQGKTGTGYTF
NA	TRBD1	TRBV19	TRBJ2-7	TGTGCCAGTAGTATGTCAGGGGGCGAGCAGTACTTC	CASSMSGGEQYF
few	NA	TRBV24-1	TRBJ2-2	TGTGCCACCAGTGATCCCAGGGGCGGTTACACCGGGGAGCTGTTTTTT	CATSDPRGGYTGELFF
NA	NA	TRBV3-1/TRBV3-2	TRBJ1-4	TGTGCCAGCAGATTCCGGGGGGCAGAAGGAAAACTGTTTTTT	CASRFRGAEGKLFF
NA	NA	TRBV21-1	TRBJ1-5	TGTGCCAGCAGCAGATACAGGGGGGGGAGCAATCAGCCCCAGCATTTT	CASSRYRGGSNQPQHF
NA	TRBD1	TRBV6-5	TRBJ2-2	TGTGCCAGCAGACCACAGGGGGTCGGCACCGGGGAGCTGTTTTTT	CASRPQGVGTGELFF
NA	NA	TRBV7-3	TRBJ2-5	TGTGCCAGCAGATCAGGGAGCGGGGAGACCCAGTACTTC	CASRSGSGETQYF
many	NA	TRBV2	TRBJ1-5	TGTGCCAGCAGTGTTGCCTATAGCAATCAGCCCCAGCATTTT	CASSVAYSNQPQHF
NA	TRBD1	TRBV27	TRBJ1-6	TGTGCCAGCAGTTTAAGGGACAGGAATTCACCCCTCCACTTT	CASSLRDRNSPLHF
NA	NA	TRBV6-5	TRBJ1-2	TGTGCCGGCCGCTATCGTCAGACAAACTATGGCTACACCTTC	CAGRYRQTNYGYTF
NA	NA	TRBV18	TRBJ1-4	TGTGCCAGCTCACCACGGGCAGGGATGGGTGAAAAACTGTTTTTT	CASSPRAGMGEKLFF
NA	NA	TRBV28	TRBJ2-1	TGTGCCAGCAGTCCCGGACAGAATAATGAGCAGTTCTTC	CASSPGQNNEQFF
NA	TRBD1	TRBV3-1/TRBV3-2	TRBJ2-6	TGTGCCAGCAGCCCTCGGGACAGGACCTCTGGGGCCAACGTCCTGACTTTC	CASSPRDRTSGANVLTF
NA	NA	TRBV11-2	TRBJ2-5	TGTGCCAGCAGCTTAAACAGTCAAGAGACCCAGTACTTC	CASSLNSQETQYF
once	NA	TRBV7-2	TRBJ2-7	TGTGCCAGCAGCGACCAGGGCTCTTTCTACGAGCAGTACTTC	CASSDQGSFYEQYF
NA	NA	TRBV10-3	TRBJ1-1	TGTGCCATCAGTAGGGGAGGGTCGAGCACTGAAGCTTTCTTT	CAISRGGSSTEAFF
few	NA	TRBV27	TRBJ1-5	TGTGCCAGCAGTTTATATAAGGGGGATCAGCCCCAGCATTTT	CASSLYKGDQPQHF
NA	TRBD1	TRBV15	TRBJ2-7	TGTGCCACCAGCAGAGAAGTAGGGGACAGGACCTACGAGCAGTACTTC	CATSREVGDRTYEQYF
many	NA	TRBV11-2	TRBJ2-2	TGTGCCAGCAGTCCGACTAGGGACACCGGGGAGCTGTTTTTT	CASSPTRDTGELFF
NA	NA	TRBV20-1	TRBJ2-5	TGCAGTGCCTGGCAGGAGACCCAGTACTTC	CSAWQETQYF
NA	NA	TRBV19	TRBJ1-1	TGTGCCAGTAGCAAACAGGCAAGCACTGAAGCTTTCTTT	CASSKQASTEAFF
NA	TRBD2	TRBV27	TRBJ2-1	TGTGCCAGCCAGCGGGGGAGCTCCTACAATGAGCAGTTCTTC	CASQRGSSYNEQFF